A selection of T cell receptor beta chains follows, all from one sample in a study of OX40 agonist ivuxolimab in advanced cancers. Profiled with immunoSEQ multiplex PCR; TCRdb holds only in-frame clones, not every one. Found here are 65,000 to 100,000 clones, roughly 94% of them singletons; the top ten hold roughly a tenth. The starting material was CD4+ or CD8+ T cells sorted from blood, obtained in a trial of the OX40 agonist ivuxolimab. The receptors here all came from an adult with an advanced solid tumor such as melanoma, head and neck, liver or kidney cancer. Each CDR3 is given with its conserved first and last residue. Each record gives: V gene, clone size, J gene, D gene, CDR3 DNA, CDR3 protein. A D gene is named only where the DNA matches it firmly. Not every row has a clone size; where given, it reads once, few, many or a size class.

TRBV28	-	TRBJ2-7	-	TGTGCCAGCAGTTGGGGCGGGGAGGTCTACGAGCAGTACTTC	CASSWGGEVYEQYF
TRBV7-9	-	TRBJ1-3	-	TGTGCCAGCAGCTTAAACGTGGGCGCTGGAAACACCATATATTTT	CASSLNVGAGNTIYF
TRBV30	-	TRBJ1-2	-	TGTGCCCAAGGTCTGGGGGGAGGCTACACCTTC	CAQGLGGGYTF
TRBV7-9	-	TRBJ2-2	TRBD1	TGTGCCAGCACCCCCACGGGACAGGGGGGGACCGGGGAGCTGTTTTTT	CASTPTGQGGTGELFF
TRBV28	-	TRBJ2-4	-	TGTGCTTCCGGCGGGGTGGAGGGGGCCAAAAACATTCAGTACTTC	CASGGVEGAKNIQYF
TRBV5-7	-	TRBJ2-7	-	TGTGCCAGCAGCCCCCGGGGTAGTGGTGGCCACGAGCAGTACTTC	CASSPRGSGGHEQYF
TRBV19	-	TRBJ1-1	-	TGTGCCAGTAGTATTGCCAGGGTAGAGATGAACACTGAAGCTTTCTTT	CASSIARVEMNTEAFF
TRBV27	once	TRBJ2-1	-	TGTGCCAGCAGGATCACAGGGAATGAGCAGTTCTTC	CASRITGNEQFF
TRBV2	-	TRBJ2-2	TRBD2	TGTGCCAGCAGTGAAGCGTTCAATTCAGCTAGCGGGTTCACCGGGGAGCTGTTTTTT	CASSEAFNSASGFTGELFF
TRBV2	few	TRBJ1-6	-	TGTGCCAGCAGTGACGGCACTAATTCACCCCTCCACTTT	CASSDGTNSPLHF
TRBV4-1	-	TRBJ2-1	TRBD2	TGCGCCAGCAGCCAGACCCAGGGACTAGCGTCTGAGCAGTTCTTC	CASSQTQGLASEQFF
TRBV10-3	once	TRBJ2-7	-	TGTGCCAACCCCATCGCCTCCTCAGGGTTCCAAATCCTTGACGAGCAGTACTTC	CANPIASSGFQILDEQYF
TRBV6-6	-	TRBJ2-7	-	TGTGCCAGCTCAGGGGTCGCCTACGAGCAGTACTTC	CASSGVAYEQYF
TRBV4-1	-	TRBJ1-6	-	TGCGCCAGCAGCCAAGAAAGGGACCCGGGACACTCTTACTTT	CASSQERDPGHSYF
TRBV6-5	-	TRBJ2-5	-	TGTGCCAGCAGTTACTGGGCTAACAGGGGAGGAGAGACCCAGTACTTC	CASSYWANRGGETQYF
TRBV7-2	-	TRBJ2-7	-	TGTGCCAGCAGCCACGATCCATCAGCCTACGAGCAGTACTTC	CASSHDPSAYEQYF
TRBV19	-	TRBJ2-7	-	TGTGCCAGTAGTATAAACACCAACCCGGGCGAGCAGTACTTC	CASSINTNPGEQYF
TRBV4-3	once	TRBJ2-7	-	TGCGCCAGCAGCCAAGACCCCAACGCAGGGCCCTCCTACGAGCAGTACTTC	CASSQDPNAGPSYEQYF
TRBV7-9	-	TRBJ1-1	-	TGTGCCAGCAGCTTACCGGCCGGTAACACTGAAGCTTTCTTT	CASSLPAGNTEAFF
TRBV11-3	-	TRBJ2-7	-	TGTGCCAGCAGCTTGGTCGGATGGTCCTACGAGCAGTACTTC	CASSLVGWSYEQYF
TRBV4-1	-	TRBJ2-5	TRBD1	TGCGCCAGCAGACCCGGGACAGGGGGCGTAGAGACCCAGTACTTC	CASRPGTGGVETQYF
TRBV4-1	-	TRBJ2-7	-	TGCGCCAGCAGCCCAAGGACCCAAGGGGGCGAGCAGTACTTC	CASSPRTQGGEQYF
TRBV11-2	-	TRBJ2-4	-	TGTGCCAGCAGCACCCTTGGGGGAAACATTCAGTACTTC	CASSTLGGNIQYF
TRBV4-2	-	TRBJ2-7	-	TGTGCCAGCAGCCAAGAGTTTGGGAGCCACTACGAGCAGTACTTC	CASSQEFGSHYEQYF
TRBV28	few	TRBJ2-7	-	TGTGCCAGCACCTACTCCAGGGACGTCAGCTCCTACGAGCAGTACTTC	CASTYSRDVSSYEQYF